Listed below are T cell receptor beta chains from one sample, sequenced in a study of blood T cell repertoires in COVID-19. Profiling relied on immunoSEQ multiplex PCR, and the TCRdb table lists in-frame clones only, not all of them. Here the sample spans some 110,000 clones, roughly four fifths being singletons. The sequencing input was peripheral blood. The origin of the receptors is a man aged 50-59 years with acute or convalescent COVID-19. The CDR3 runs from the conserved cysteine through the conserved F or W. A D gene is named only where the DNA matches it firmly. A clone size is listed for some rows: how often the clone was seen (once, few, many), or a class if it is expanded.

TRBJ2-1 TRBD2 - TRBV5-1 TGCGCCAGCAGCTTGGATGCGGGGGGGTCCTACAATGAGCAGTTCTTC CASSLDAGGSYNEQFF
TRBJ1-4 - - TRBV6-6 TGTGCCAGCAGTTACTCCCAGGGCAATGAAAAACTGTTTTTT CASSYSQGNEKLFF
TRBJ1-1 TRBD1 - TRBV6-5 TGTGCCAGCAGTTACGGACAGGGGGGCGAGTATGAAGCTTTCTTT CASSYGQGGEYEAFF
TRBJ2-1 TRBD2 few TRBV19 TGTGCCAGTAGCATACCGGGACTAGCGTTCGATGAGCAGTTCTTC CASSIPGLAFDEQFF
TRBJ2-3 TRBD2 - TRBV7-9 TGTGCCAGCAGCGACCTAGCGGGACACCCAAGCACAGATACGCAGTATTTT CASSDLAGHPSTDTQYF
TRBJ1-2 - - TRBV12-3/TRBV12-4 TGTGCCAGCAGTTTATTGAGGGTGGATGGCTACACCTTC CASSLLRVDGYTF
TRBJ2-2 - - TRBV6-5 TGTGCCAGCAGTTCCGTGGGCGGAGGGAACACCGGGGAGCTGTTTTTT CASSSVGGGNTGELFF
TRBJ2-1 - - TRBV2 TGTGCCAGCAGTGAAGAGGGGAATCTATACGGGAATGAGCAGTTCTTC CASSEEGNLYGNEQFF
TRBJ1-4 - - TRBV5-1 TGCGCCAGCAGCGGTGGGAGCCGAACTAATGAAAAACTGTTTTTT CASSGGSRTNEKLFF
TRBJ1-2 TRBD1 - TRBV9 TGTGCCAGCAGCCTAGATGGGACAGGGATCTATGGCTACACCTTC CASSLDGTGIYGYTF
TRBJ1-6 TRBD1 few TRBV10-2 TGCGCCAGCAGTGTAACAGGGGACGACTATAATTCACCCCTCCACTTT CASSVTGDDYNSPLHF
TRBJ2-3 - - TRBV7-9 TGTGCCAGCGGGACTGCTAGCACAGATACGCAGTATTTT CASGTASTDTQYF